This T cell receptor beta chain was retrieved from a study of T cells after yellow fever vaccination. The table lists this clonotype with a few counts. Its antigen is undetermined. Overall study findings and caveats: Only a minor proportion of clonotypes was detected across both CD4 and CD8 compartments. Primary-vaccination clones mostly resurfaced post-booster (approximately 96% CD4, just under 90% CD8).

With V trimmed by 5 bases and J by 2 bases, 7 bases remained unmatched. Germline CDR1 reads SEHNR; CDR2 reads FQNEAQ (reference sequence). The length of the CDR3 is 15 residues. TCRdb used MiXCR to reprocess the 5' RACE reads, holding one entry per CDR3 protein. The data contain 300,000 to 400,000 distinct CDR3 sequences, 8.5% to 9% of them seen just once; the ten biggest clones take up roughly 17%. The sequenced sample was PBMCs, obtained on the day of the first yellow fever vaccination. This chain joins TRBV7-9 and TRBJ2-7, with TRBD2 matching 9 bases. The receptor's source is a man in his late teens or twenties who received the YFV17D yellow fever vaccine. CDR3 sequence reads: CASSQIAGEAYEQYV. The CDR3 DNA sequence: TGTGCCAGCAGCCAAATAGCGGGGGAGGCCTACGAGCAGTACGTC.